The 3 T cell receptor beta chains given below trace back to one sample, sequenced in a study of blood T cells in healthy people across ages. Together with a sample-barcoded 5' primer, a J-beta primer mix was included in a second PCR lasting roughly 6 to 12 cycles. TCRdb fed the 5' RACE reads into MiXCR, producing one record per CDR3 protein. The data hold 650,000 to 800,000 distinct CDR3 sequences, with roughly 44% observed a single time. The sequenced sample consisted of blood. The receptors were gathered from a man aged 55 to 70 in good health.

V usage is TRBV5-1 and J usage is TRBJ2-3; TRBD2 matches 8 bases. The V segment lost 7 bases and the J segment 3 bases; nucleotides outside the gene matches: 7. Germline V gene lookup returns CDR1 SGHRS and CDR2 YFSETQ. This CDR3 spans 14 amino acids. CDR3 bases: TGCGCCAGCTTTCCGGGGGGGCCGACAGATACGCAGTATTTT. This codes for CASFPGGPTDTQYF.

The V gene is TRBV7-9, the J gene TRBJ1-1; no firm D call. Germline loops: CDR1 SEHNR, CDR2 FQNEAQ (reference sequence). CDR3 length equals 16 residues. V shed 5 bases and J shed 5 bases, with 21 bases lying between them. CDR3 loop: CASSLGGRGGVTEAFF. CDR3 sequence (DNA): TGTGCCAGCAGCCTAGGAGGCCGGGGTGGGGTAACTGAAGCTTTCTTT.

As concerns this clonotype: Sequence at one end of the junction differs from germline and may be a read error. CDR3 DNA: TGCAGTGCTAGCTACAGGGTCCCCTACGGGCAGTACTTC. Protein: CSASYRVPYGQYF. The rearrangement joins TRBV20-1 to TRBJ2-7; possible D gene TRBD1, 6 bases. The CDR3 loop spans 13 amino acids. From germline, CDR1 is DFQATT and CDR2 SNEGSKA (reference sequence).